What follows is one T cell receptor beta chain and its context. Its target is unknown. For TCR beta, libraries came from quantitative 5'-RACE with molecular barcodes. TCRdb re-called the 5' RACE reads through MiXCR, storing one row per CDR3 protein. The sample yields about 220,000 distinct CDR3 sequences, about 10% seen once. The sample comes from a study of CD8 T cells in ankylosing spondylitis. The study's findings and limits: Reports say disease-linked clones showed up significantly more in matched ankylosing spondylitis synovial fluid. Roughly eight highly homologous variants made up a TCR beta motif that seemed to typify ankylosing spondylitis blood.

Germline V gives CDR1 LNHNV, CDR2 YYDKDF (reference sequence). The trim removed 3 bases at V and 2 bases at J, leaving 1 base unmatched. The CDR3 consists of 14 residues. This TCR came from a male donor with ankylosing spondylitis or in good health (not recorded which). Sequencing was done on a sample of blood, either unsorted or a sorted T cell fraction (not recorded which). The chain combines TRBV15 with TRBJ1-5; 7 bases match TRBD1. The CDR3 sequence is CATSSGQGNQPQHF. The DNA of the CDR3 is TGTGCCACCAGCAGCGGACAGGGCAATCAGCCCCAGCATTTT.